Listed below are T cell receptor beta chains from one sample, sequenced in a study of CD8 T cells in Susac syndrome. TCRdb itself ran the immunoSEQ multiplex PCR reads through MiXCR, one entry per CDR3 protein. This repertoire shows 150,000 to 200,000 distinct CDR3 sequences, around 93% found once; its top ten account for more than 0.08%. The sample consisted of CD4+ T cells from PBMCs. The receptors shown here come from a human donor with multiple sclerosis. The CDR3 runs from the conserved cysteine through the conserved F or W. Fields, in order: D gene, V gene, clone size, J gene, CDR3 DNA, CDR3 protein. The D gene is left open where the match is weak. Clone size is given for some rows only: seen once, a few or many times, or a class if the clone is expanded.

>-|TRBV12-3/TRBV12-4|-|TRBJ2-7
TGTGCCAGCAGCACACCGGGACACAGCTACGAGCAGTACTTC
CASSTPGHSYEQYF
>TRBD1|TRBV30|-|TRBJ1-2
TGTGCCTGGGATGGACAGGGGACTAGAACCGCTGGAGGCTACACCTTC
CAWDGQGTRTAGGYTF
>-|TRBV2|-|TRBJ2-7
TGTGCCAGCAGTGCTAGGGACACCGGCTCCTACGAGCAGTACTTC
CASSARDTGSYEQYF
>-|TRBV30|-|TRBJ2-7
TGTGCCTGGAGAAGGGGGGGGGAGGGCCCCGAGCAGTACTTC
CAWRRGGEGPEQYF
>TRBD2|TRBV6-5|-|TRBJ2-3
TGTGCCAGCAGTTACTGGGGATTGCGGGGGGGAAGCACAGATACGCAGTATTTT
CASSYWGLRGGSTDTQYF
>-|TRBV5-1|-|TRBJ2-7
TGCGCCAGCAGCTTGGATCCCGGGGGATACGAGCAGTACTTC
CASSLDPGGYEQYF
>-|TRBV27|-|TRBJ2-5
TGTGCCAGCAGTTTTAACCAAGAGACCCAGTACTTC
CASSFNQETQYF
>-|TRBV6-5|-|TRBJ1-3
TGTGCCAGCAGTCATAACGAGAAGGCTGGAAACACCATATATTTT
CASSHNEKAGNTIYF
>-|TRBV20-1|-|TRBJ2-5
TGCAGTGCTAGAGATTCCCCCGGAGAGACCCAGTACTTC
CSARDSPGETQYF
>-|TRBV5-4|-|TRBJ2-3
TGTGCCAGCAGCCTCGGAGACCCTAGCACAGATACGCAGTATTTT
CASSLGDPSTDTQYF
>-|TRBV21-1|-|TRBJ1-2
TGTGCCGCCCACAAGCCCGGGGGGGGCGCAAACTATGGCTACACCTTC
CAAHKPGGGANYGYTF
>-|TRBV4-1|-|TRBJ1-5
TGCGCCAGCAGCGGAGCAGGCATCAATCAGCCCCAGCATTTT
CASSGAGINQPQHF
>TRBD1|TRBV7-6|once|TRBJ2-7
TGTGCCAGCAGCTTACTCCGGACAGGGAAGGAAGACGAGCAGTACTTC
CASSLLRTGKEDEQYF
>-|TRBV7-2|-|TRBJ2-7
TGTGCCAGCAGATTCGAGAACGAGCAGTACTTC
CASRFENEQYF
>-|TRBV14|-|TRBJ1-6
TGTGCCAGCAGCCAAGATCACACAGGGCTCTATAATTCACCCCTCCACTTT
CASSQDHTGLYNSPLHF
>-|TRBV9|-|TRBJ2-5
TGTGCCAGCAGCCCGATAGTAGAGACCCAGTACTTC
CASSPIVETQYF
>TRBD2|TRBV7-3|-|TRBJ2-1
TGTGCCAGCAGCCCCGGGACTAGCGGGGGTTATGAGCAGTTCTTC
CASSPGTSGGYEQFF
>-|TRBV27|-|TRBJ1-2
TGTGCCAGCAGTTTCGGGGCGTCAGGTGGCTACACCTTC
CASSFGASGGYTF
>-|TRBV12-3/TRBV12-4|-|TRBJ2-2
TGTGCCAGCAGTCCCGGGAGAGGGAGGACCGGGGAGCTGTTTTTT
CASSPGRGRTGELFF
>TRBD1|TRBV5-1|-|TRBJ1-2
TGCGCCAGCAGCTTCCAAGACAGGGCCTATGGCTACACCTTC
CASSFQDRAYGYTF
>TRBD2|TRBV20-1|once|TRBJ2-1
TGCAGTGCTAGTGTCGTAGCGGGTGTACTTGGGAACAATGAGCAGTTCTTC
CSASVVAGVLGNNEQFF
>-|TRBV24-1|-|TRBJ2-5
TGTGCCACCAGTGATCCCGGGACTTCTCAAGAGACCCAGTACTTC
CATSDPGTSQETQYF
>-|TRBV7-2|-|TRBJ1-1
TGTGCCAGCAGCCATATATGGGTCAGGCCGAACCGAAGTACAGAAGCTTTCTTT
CASSHIWVRPNRSTEAFF
>-|TRBV10-3|-|TRBJ1-1
TGTGCCATCAGTGTAGGGGCCCAGAACACTGAAGCTTTCTTT
CAISVGAQNTEAFF
>TRBD2|TRBV9|-|TRBJ2-1
TGTGCCAGCAGCGTTAGCGGGAGGGCCTTCAATGAGCAGTTCTTC
CASSVSGRAFNEQFF
>TRBD2|TRBV24-1|-|TRBJ2-3
TGTGCCACCAGTGATTTGAGCGGGGGAGTGAGAGATACGCAGTATTTT
CATSDLSGGVRDTQYF
>-|TRBV27|-|TRBJ2-3
TGTGCCAGCAGTCTTCCTAGCACAGATACGCAGTATTTT
CASSLPSTDTQYF
>TRBD1|TRBV20-1|-|TRBJ1-5
TGCAGTGCTAAGAGGGGACAGGGCATCACCCAGCATTTT
CSAKRGQGITQHF
>-|TRBV30|-|TRBJ1-3
TGTGCCTGGAGTGTACGGGGGTTTGACACCATATATTTT
CAWSVRGFDTIYF
>-|TRBV7-2|-|TRBJ1-2
TGTGCCAGCAGCTATCAATATGGCTACACCTTC
CASSYQYGYTF
>TRBD2|TRBV6-1|-|TRBJ2-5
TGTGCCAGCTCCCTCTCTAGCGGGGGAGGTGAGACCCAGTACTTC
CASSLSSGGGETQYF
>-|TRBV3-1|-|TRBJ2-1
TGTGCCAGCAGCCAGGGGTATCTAGCTGGGAATGAGCAGTTCTTC
CASSQGYLAGNEQFF
>TRBD1|TRBV20-1|-|TRBJ1-2
TGCAGTGCTAGTAAAGGGGACAGATACTATGGCTACACCTTC
CSASKGDRYYGYTF
>TRBD2|TRBV7-8|-|TRBJ2-1
TGTGCCAGCAGCTCGACTAGCGGGAGGTGGGATGAGCAGTTCTTC
CASSSTSGRWDEQFF
>TRBD1|TRBV20-1|-|TRBJ1-5
TGCAGTGCCAGCCGGGGACAGTGGGGGAATAGCAATCAGCCCCAGCATTTT
CSASRGQWGNSNQPQHF
>TRBD2|TRBV27|-|TRBJ2-7
TGTGCCAGCAGGAAAGAGGGACTAGGAAATTACGAGCAGTACTTC
CASRKEGLGNYEQYF
>TRBD2|TRBV6-6|-|TRBJ2-3
TGTGCCAGCACCGCGGGGGACGGGACTAGCACAGATACGCAGTATTTT
CASTAGDGTSTDTQYF
>-|TRBV29-1|-|TRBJ1-3
TGCAGCGTTTCCAGGGTTGGTAATGGAAACACCATATATTTT
CSVSRVGNGNTIYF
>-|TRBV5-1|once|TRBJ1-5
TGCGCCAGCAGCTTAACAGGGTATGATCAGCCCCAGCATTTT
CASSLTGYDQPQHF
>-|TRBV12-3/TRBV12-4|-|TRBJ2-2
TGTGCCGGTCGTACCATCACCGGGGAGCTGTTTTTT
CAGRTITGELFF
>-|TRBV30|-|TRBJ1-5
TGTGCCTGGAACTCCCAAGGGGATCAGCCCCAGCATTTT
CAWNSQGDQPQHF
>TRBD2|TRBV2|-|TRBJ2-3
TGTGCCAGCAGTGGAACGACTAGCGGGAGTATCCCATCCCCCACAGATACGCAGTATTTT
CASSGTTSGSIPSPTDTQYF
>-|TRBV12-3/TRBV12-4|once|TRBJ2-2
TGTGCCAGCAGTTTAGGAACAGCCGGGGAGCTGTTTTTT
CASSLGTAGELFF
>TRBD1|TRBV4-3|-|TRBJ1-5
TGCGCCAGCAGCCAAGGGCAGGGGGACCAGCCCCAGCATTTT
CASSQGQGDQPQHF
>-|TRBV2|-|TRBJ1-2
TGTGCCAGCAGTGAAATTCAGGTTAACTATGGCTACACCTTC
CASSEIQVNYGYTF
>TRBD1|TRBV30|-|TRBJ1-2
TGTGCCTGGACCAGACAGGGATACTATGGCTACACCTTC
CAWTRQGYYGYTF
>-|TRBV7-8|-|TRBJ1-5
TGTGCCAGCAGCTTAAGGTTGGCAGGGGCTAGCAATCAGCCCCAGCATTTT
CASSLRLAGASNQPQHF
>TRBD2|TRBV28|-|TRBJ2-3
TGTGCCAGCAGTCCGGGGACTAGCGGGAGGTCTGGGGGGACGCAGTATTTT
CASSPGTSGRSGGTQYF
>-|TRBV7-2|-|TRBJ2-5
TGTGCCAGCAGCACCCCCGCTCTGGAGACCCAGTACTTC
CASSTPALETQYF
>-|TRBV24-1|-|TRBJ2-2
TGTGCCACCAGTTACCGGGACGGATCGAACACCGGGGAGCTGTTTTTT
CATSYRDGSNTGELFF
>-|TRBV27|-|TRBJ2-7
TGTGCCAGCAGTCGGGCAGGGGCTGTCGGGAGCGAGCAGTACTTC
CASSRAGAVGSEQYF
>-|TRBV29-1|-|TRBJ1-2
TGCAGCGCCACTTCCCATAACTATGGCTACACCTTC
CSATSHNYGYTF
>-|TRBV25-1|-|TRBJ2-5
TGTGCCAGCAGTGAATCAATTGGGCGGGAGACCCAGTACTTC
CASSESIGRETQYF
>TRBD1|TRBV2|few|TRBJ1-2
TGTGCCAGCAGTGGCACAGGGGCGAACTATGGCTACACCTTC
CASSGTGANYGYTF
>TRBD1|TRBV3-1|-|TRBJ1-1
TGTGCCAGCAGCCCAATCGTGGGACAGGGAGTCCCTGAAGCTTTCTTT
CASSPIVGQGVPEAFF
>TRBD2|TRBV5-4|-|TRBJ2-3
TGTGCCAGCAGCGCGGGACTAGCGGGAGTAGTAGATACGCAGTATTTT
CASSAGLAGVVDTQYF
>-|TRBV16|-|TRBJ2-1
TGTGCCAGCAGCCAAGCACATCAGGGGGGCGATGAGCAGTTCTTC
CASSQAHQGGDEQFF